Each of the 19 T cell receptor beta chains below was sequenced from the same sample in a study of control samples from healthy donors and cancer patients. The data were produced by immunoSEQ multiplex PCR, yet TCRdb's version contains in-frame clones alone and is incomplete. The table has about 110,000 clones, approximately 90% seen once. The sample consisted of blood. The receptors stem from a woman under 30 in good health.

The chain couples TRBV18 to TRBJ2-4, with D maybe TRBD1 (5 bases). CDR1 and CDR2 (germline): KGHSH, LQKENI. The CDR3 totals 14 residues. V lost 0 bases to trimming and J lost 10 bases, with 13 bases between them. The CDR3 spells CASSPPPSAGIQYF. CDR3 sequence (DNA): TGTGCCAGCTCACCACCGCCGAGTGCAGGGATTCAGTACTTC.

The chain recombines TRBV5-1 with TRBJ1-2; possible D gene TRBD1, 5 bases. Trimming stripped 0 bases from V and 7 bases from J, with 13 bases between. This CDR3 spans 14 amino acids. CDR1 and CDR2 (germline): SGHRS, YFSETQ. The CDR3 DNA is TGCGCCAGCAGCTTGGCCGTAGGGACGGGTGGCTACACCTTC. This gives the protein CASSLAVGTGGYTF.

The gene calls are TRBV27 and TRBJ1-5; 7 positions match TRBD1. Germline CDR1 and CDR2: MNHEY and SMNVEV (reference sequence). V shed 4 bases and J 4 bases; nucleotides not matched to a gene: 10. The CDR3 is made up of 16 amino acids. The CDR3: CASSSQTGLPNQPQHF. CDR3 nucleotides: TGTGCCAGCAGTTCTCAGACAGGGCTCCCTAATCAGCCCCAGCATTTT.

With respect to this clone: One end of the junction does not line up with germline, which may come from a read error. This chain links TRBV7-9 with TRBJ2-7; possibly TRBD1 or TRBD2 for D (5 bases each). Germline loops: CDR1 SEHNR, CDR2 FQNEAQ (reference sequence). This CDR3 is 16 amino acids long. In nucleotides, the CDR3 is TGTGCCAGCAGTTTAGGCCCACCCAGGGACCACTACGAGCAGTACTTC. It translates to CASSLGPPRDHYEQYF.

This clone was detected once. The J gene is TRBJ1-1, the V gene TRBV28; 7 nucleotides align to TRBD1. Trimming cost V 4 bases and J 1 base; bases outside gene matches: 18. The CDR3 totals 19 residues. Germline CDR1 and CDR2: MDHEN and SYDVKM. The CDR3 coding sequence is TGTGCCAGCAGTTCCTCGACTGAACTCCCCGGGACAGAGAACACTGAAGCTTTCTTT. Translating gives CASSSSTELPGTENTEAFF.

The chain is built from TRBV6-5 and TRBJ2-7; D is perhaps TRBD1 (5 bases). This CDR3 has 15 amino acids. Per germline, CDR1 MNHEY and CDR2 SVGAGI. V was shortened by 8 bases and J by 6 bases, with 23 bases between the two germline ends. As DNA, the CDR3 is TGTGCCAGCGGGGCGTCGTGGTCAACGTCGGGCGAGCAGTACTTC. This encodes CASGASWSTSGEQYF.

The chain links TRBV18 to TRBJ2-6, with 7 nucleotides matching TRBD1. V shed 5 bases, J shed 4 bases, and the junction held 8 bases outside the gene matches. Germline CDR1 is KGHSH and CDR2 is LQKENI. This CDR3 is built from 16 residues. CDR3 loop: CASSETGTGGANVLTF. CDR3 nucleotide sequence: TGTGCCAGCTCAGAGACAGGGACGGGAGGGGCCAACGTCCTGACTTTC.

Here the CDR3 DNA reads TGTGCCTGGAGTACGGCCGGGACTAGCCCCTACGAGCAGTACTTC. Residues: CAWSTAGTSPYEQYF. J is TRBJ2-7 and V is TRBV30; TRBD2 matches at 9 bases. In germline, CDR1 is GTSNPN, CDR2 SVGIG (reference sequence). The CDR3 totals 15 residues. Trimming took 2 bases from V and 2 from J; bases not matched to a gene: 7. The variable domain in full, with the rest retrieved from reference TRBV30 and TRBJ2-7, is SQTIHQWPATLVQPVGSPLSLECTVEGTSNPNLYWYRQAAGRGLQLLFYSVGIGQISSEVPQNLSASRPQDRQFILSSKKLLLSDSGFYLCAWSTAGTSPYEQYFGPGTRLTVT.

V usage is TRBV28 and J usage is TRBJ2-7; 7 nucleotides align to TRBD2. From germline, CDR1 is MDHEN and CDR2 SYDVKM. Germline trimming cut 2 bases from V and 11 bases from J; bases unmatched to any gene: 6. This CDR3 region has 12 residues. The chain's CDR3 is CASSLGDGTKYF. The DNA of the CDR3 is TGTGCCAGCAGTTTAGGGGACGGGACTAAGTACTTC.

V usage is TRBV19 and J usage is TRBJ1-5, with TRBD1 as a possible D gene (6 bases). V lost 7 bases and J lost 3, with 16 bases in between. The CDR3 consists of 15 residues. Germline-derived CDR1 and CDR2 are LNHDA and SQIVND (reference sequence). This CDR3 is CASTPLTGNNQPQHF. CDR3 DNA: TGTGCCAGTACCCCACTTACAGGGAACAATCAGCCCCAGCATTTT.

The J gene is TRBJ2-7, the V gene TRBV28, with 9 bases aligning to TRBD2. V shed 4 bases and J 0 bases; nucleotides not matched to a gene: 7. CDR3 length: 16 amino acids. Germline V gene lookup returns CDR1 MDHEN and CDR2 SYDVKM. The CDR3 coding sequence is TGTGCCAGCAGTTCCCCACCTAGCGGGAACTCCTACGAGCAGTACTTC. It encodes CASSSPPSGNSYEQYF.

The chain recombines TRBV18 with TRBJ2-5, with TRBD1 identical over 9 bases. The germline V gene encodes CDR1 KGHSH and CDR2 LQKENI. The CDR3 covers 17 residues. V trimming: 1 base; J trimming: 2 bases; junction bases outside the gene matches: 8. CDR3 in amino acids: CASSPLSSGQGQETQYF. The CDR3 coding sequence is TGTGCCAGCTCACCACTCTCTTCGGGACAGGGACAAGAGACCCAGTACTTC.

The rearrangement links TRBV29-1 to TRBJ2-5; D gene unclear. V was pared by 5 bases and J by 4 bases, with 14 bases between. CDR1 SQVTM and CDR2 ANQGSEA come from the germline V gene. The CDR3 has 13 residues. For the CDR3, the DNA is TGCAGCGTTCTGGCAGGTGGAGCAGAGACCCAGTACTTC. As protein: CSVLAGGAETQYF.

V usage is TRBV18 and J usage is TRBJ2-3; D is unclear. The CDR3 is made up of 13 amino acids. The V end was cut by 2 bases, the J end by 3 bases, with 6 bases between. Looked up from germline, CDR1 is KGHSH and CDR2 is LQKENI. The CDR3: CASSPSRTDTQYF. As DNA, the CDR3 is TGTGCCAGCTCACCATCACGGACAGATACGCAGTATTTT. Full variable domain (missing parts from reference TRBV18 and TRBJ2-3): NAGVMQNPRHLVRRRGQEARLRCSPMKGHSHVYWYRQLPEEGLKFMVYLQKENIIDESGMPKERFSAEFPKEGPSILRIQQVVRGDSAAYFCASSPSRTDTQYFGPGTRLTVL.

The gene calls are TRBV19 and TRBJ1-1; 7 bases agree with TRBD1. With 0 bases clipped from V and 1 base from J, the junction kept 8 bases outside the gene matches. The CDR3 runs 17 residues. In germline, CDR1 is LNHDA, CDR2 SQIVND (reference sequence). The CDR3 loop is CASSIEVQGGWNTEAFF. Written as DNA, the CDR3 is TGTGCCAGTAGTATAGAAGTCCAGGGGGGATGGAACACTGAAGCTTTCTTT.

The CDR3 protein is CASSQERRGLTDTQYF. Here the CDR3 DNA reads TGTGCCAGCAGCCAAGAGCGCCGGGGCCTAACAGATACGCAGTATTTT. V is TRBV3-1 (or the pseudogene TRBV3-2) and J is TRBJ2-3; tentatively, D is TRBD1 or TRBD2 (5 bases each). V shed 0 bases and J shed 3 bases, with 13 bases lying between them. The germline CDR1 and CDR2 sequences are LGHDT and YNNKEL (reference sequence). This CDR3 has 16 amino acids.

The chain carries TRBV7-9 and TRBJ2-1; D is undetermined. This CDR3 region has 13 residues. Germline lookup yields CDR1 SEHNR and CDR2 FQNEAQ (reference sequence). V lost 2 bases to trimming and J lost 3 bases, with 5 bases between them. In nucleotides, the CDR3 is TGTGCCAGCAGCTTACCGTTCTACAATGAGCAGTTCTTC. Translating it yields CASSLPFYNEQFF.

V usage is TRBV7-2 and J usage is TRBJ1-4; D is unclear. The CDR3 loop spans 15 amino acids. Trimming stripped 0 bases from V and 7 bases from J, with 12 bases between. CDR1 is SGHTA, CDR2 FQGNSA, per germline. CDR3 bases: TGTGCCAGCAGCTTAGCAGGGAGGTTAGGTGAAAAACTGTTTTTT. Residues: CASSLAGRLGEKLFF.

The chain uses TRBV11-2 and TRBJ2-5; 10 nucleotides align to TRBD1. Unmatched junction bases numbered 13, after V lost 5 bases and J lost 1 base. Germline CDR1 reads SGHAT; CDR2 reads FQNNGV. The CDR3 contains 18 residues. The DNA of the CDR3 is TGTGCCAGCAGCCTGGTCACTAACCGGGACAGGGGCCAAGAGACCCAGTACTTC. It yields the protein CASSLVTNRDRGQETQYF.